This T cell receptor (beta chain) was documented in a study of T cell responses to AZD1222 COVID-19 vaccine. Only in-frame clones appear in the TCRdb table, and some are missing; sequencing was by immunoSEQ multiplex PCR. The data contain some 100,000 clones, about 82% of them singletons. Remarks on this clone: The antigen remains undetermined.

General study findings and limits: Clonal diversity was possibly underestimated, and white British individuals and females predominated among donors. Breadth and depth of Spike-specific TCRs rose after two AZD1222 doses.

Specimen: peripheral blood, collected 28 days after the second AZD1222 dose. This clonotype originated in an adult who received the AZD1222 COVID-19 vaccine.

CDR3 bases: TGTGCCAGCAGCCTTAACCGGTCCCCTGAGCAGTTCTTC. Translating gives CASSLNRSPEQFF. The gene calls are TRBV3-1 (or the pseudogene TRBV3-2) and TRBJ2-1; D not resolved. Germline V gene sequence: CDR1 LGHDT, CDR2 YNNKEL (reference sequence). Trimming stripped 4 bases from V and 9 bases from J, with 13 bases between. The CDR3 is made up of 13 amino acids.